Listed here are 11 T cell receptor beta chains from one sample, sequenced in a study of neurological immune-mediated disorders. TCRdb analysed the 5' RACE reads with MiXCR anew, one entry per CDR3 protein. The sample consists of roughly 100,000 distinct CDR3 sequences, roughly 3.2% of them appearing once. Sequenced material: PBMCs. The receptors come from a woman in her forties or fifties with multiple sclerosis.

This clonotype was seen many times. V and J are TRBV6-2 or TRBV6-3 and TRBJ2-7; D not certain. The CDR3 spans 18 residues. Trimming stripped 3 bases from V and 1 base from J, with 22 bases between. Germline V gene sequence: CDR1 MNHEY, CDR2 SVGEGT. CDR3 sequence: CASSYAWSAVIISYEQYF. CDR3 DNA sequence: TGTGCCAGCAGTTATGCTTGGTCGGCAGTCATCATATCCTACGAGCAGTACTTC.

The table lists this clonotype with a few counts. The rearrangement uses TRBV5-1 and TRBJ1-3; no clear D. CDR1 SGHRS and CDR2 YFSETQ come from the germline V gene. With 0 bases removed from V and 0 bases from J, the gap between germline ends came to 7 bases. This CDR3 contains 15 residues. In nucleotides, the CDR3 is TGCGCCAGCAGCTTGGGGGCAGACTCTGGAAACACCATATATTTT. Protein sequence: CASSLGADSGNTIYF.

Judged by abundance, this clonotype is medium-sized. This chain links TRBV7-2 with TRBJ1-2; D gene uncertain. CDR3 length: 13 amino acids. Trimming stripped 5 bases from V and 2 bases from J, with 9 bases between. Germline V gene sequence: CDR1 SGHTA, CDR2 FQGNSA. CDR3 nucleotide sequence: TGTGCCAGCAGCATTTCCGGGAACTATGGCTACACCTTC. Encoded protein: CASSISGNYGYTF.

This clonotype was detected many times. This rearrangement joins TRBV7-9 to TRBJ2-1, with 8 positions matching TRBD2. The CDR3 consists of 16 residues. Per germline, CDR1 SEHNR and CDR2 FQNEAQ (reference sequence). Trimming at V came to 2 bases and at J to 6 bases, leaving 9 bases not matched to a gene. The CDR3 DNA is TGTGCCAGCAGCTTAAGGGCGGGGGGCGCGGTCAATGAGCAGTTCTTC. Its protein product is CASSLRAGGAVNEQFF. Full variable domain (missing parts from reference TRBV7-9 and TRBJ2-1): DTGVSQNPRHKITKRGQNVTFRCDPISEHNRLYWYRQTLGQGPEFLTYFQNEAQLEKSRLLSDRFSAERPKGSFSTLEIQRTEQGDSAMYLCASSLRAGGAVNEQFFGPGTRLTVL.

The sample holds many counts of this clonotype. The chain combines TRBV5-1 with TRBJ2-6; no definite D call. Deletions cut 3 bases from V and 2 bases from J, with 6 bases between. The CDR3 has 14 residues. Germline loops: CDR1 SGHRS, CDR2 YFSETQ. CDR3 nucleotide sequence: TGCGCCAGCAGCTCACAGCCTGGGGCCAACGTCCTGACTTTC. It translates to CASSSQPGANVLTF.

This clonotype turned up a few times. DNA of the CDR3: TGTGCCAGCAGCCACCAAGAGCGGGGGGCCAACAATGAGCAGTTCTTC. This sequence encodes CASSHQERGANNEQFF. This chain links TRBV4-2 with TRBJ2-1, with 9 bases fitting TRBD2. Germline trimming cut 3 bases from V and 5 bases from J; bases unmatched to any gene: 8. The germline gives CDR1 LGHNA, CDR2 YNFKEQ. The CDR3 covers 16 residues.

In this sample, this clonotype turned up many times. The V and J genes are TRBV6-5 and TRBJ2-7, with D perhaps matching TRBD1 (6 bases). Trimming stripped 5 bases from V and 3 bases from J, with 20 bases between. Germline loops: CDR1 MNHEY, CDR2 SVGAGI. There are 16 residues in the CDR3. The CDR3 bases are TGTGCCAGCAGTCCCAGAATGACAGGCGAGCGCTACGAGCAGTACTTC. This gives the protein CASSPRMTGERYEQYF.

This clonotype occurred many times. The chain has TRBV6-2 or TRBV6-3 and TRBJ2-3; 13 bases match TRBD2. After removal of 2 bases from V and 3 bases from J, the junction contained 5 bases not matched to a gene. Germline CDR1 MNHEY, CDR2 SVGEGT. The CDR3 loop spans 17 amino acids. CDR3 loop: CASSYTSGGARTDTQYF. The CDR3, as DNA: TGTGCCAGCAGTTACACTAGCGGGGGGGCCCGGACAGATACGCAGTATTTT.

This clonotype was counted at least ten times. A junction boundary mismatches the germline segment, possibly from a read error. V gene TRBV7-2 combines with J gene TRBJ2-7, with 8 bases fitting TRBD2. CDR1 and CDR2 (germline): SGHTA, FQGNSA. CDR3 length equals 14 residues. The CDR3 protein is CASSSGLGGGLGGF. CDR3 in DNA: TGTGCCAGCAGCTCCGGGCTAGGCGGGGGGCTCGGGGGTTTC.

This clonotype was detected ten times or more. V usage is TRBV20-1 and J usage is TRBJ2-4; the D is unclear. V lost 6 bases, J lost 0 bases, and 15 bases lay in between. Looked up from germline, CDR1 is DFQATT and CDR2 is SNEGSKA (reference sequence). The length of the CDR3 is 15 residues. For the CDR3, the DNA is TGCAGTGCCCGTTTTCTGGAAATAGCCAAAAACATTCAGTACTTC. Encoded protein: CSARFLEIAKNIQYF.

This clonotype was seen ten or more times. The chain employs TRBV18 and TRBJ2-7; D is unresolved. In germline, CDR1 is KGHSH, CDR2 LQKENI. V lost 1 base and J lost 2, with 12 bases in between. The CDR3 covers 15 residues. The CDR3 protein is CASSPQGGHTYEQYF. The CDR3 DNA sequence: TGTGCCAGCTCACCACAGGGCGGCCATACCTACGAGCAGTACTTC.